What follows is one TCR beta chain and its context. Its antigen is currently unknown. Sequencing was performed with immunoSEQ multiplex PCR; in TCRdb, only in-frame clones are kept and a portion is missing. Among 75,000 to 85,000 clones listed, around 93% were seen once. This sample was included in a study of Tregs in tolerant kidney transplant recipients. Study at large: Recipients received nonmyeloablative bone marrow transplants from related graft donors, with transient mixed chimerism.

Overall study findings and caveats: In tolerant patients, donor-specific Tregs outgrew total Tregs, suggesting antigen-driven expansion. Some patients' samples used different primers over time, so nucleotide sequences weren't comparable. Findings come from small patient numbers and require larger validation.

The input for sequencing was Tregs from blood, taken before the transplant. This sequence was found in a human donor who received a combined kidney and bone marrow transplant.

CDR3 amino acids: CASSLQLSNTEAFF. The CDR3 bases are TGTGCCAGCAGCCTGCAACTGTCGAACACTGAAGCTTTCTTT. This chain connects TRBV7-8 to TRBJ1-1; D gene unclear. Germline V CDR1 and CDR2: SGHVS, FQNEAQ. The CDR3 has 14 residues. V lost 5 bases and J 1 base, leaving 11 bases between the germline ends.